This TCR beta chain was profiled in a study of blood T cell repertoires in COVID-19. About the study: Donors in the United States, Italy and Spain gave samples during acute or convalescent COVID-19. PBMCs, B-cell-depleted T cells, or T cells provided the cDNA or gDNA that made up the material.

Data came from immunoSEQ multiplex PCR; TCRdb stores just in-frame clones and leaves some out. Here the sample spans 57,000 or so clones, about 86% being singletons. V lost 4 bases to trimming and J lost 8 bases, with 16 bases between them. The CDR3 sequence is 15 residues long. Germline values: CDR1 SGHNT, CDR2 YYREEE (reference sequence). The TCR originated in a human donor in a cohort sampled during active COVID-19. Specimen: peripheral blood. The chain couples TRBV5-4 to TRBJ1-6; D remains ambiguous. Here the CDR3 reads CASSPPGMRDSPLHF. CDR3 in DNA: TGTGCCAGCAGCCCCCCCGGGATGCGGGATTCACCCCTCCACTTT.